The entry that follows covers one T cell receptor (beta chain) sequence. Amplified TCR beta CDR3 regions came from RNA transcripts. Initially, a first-round RT-PCR of the TCR CDR3 employed the HTBI primer set. TCRdb reanalysed the multiplex PCR reads using MiXCR and keeps one entry per CDR3 protein. The data contain roughly 380,000 distinct CDR3 sequences, about 15% of them singletons. This entry belongs to a study of T cells in Graves' hyperthyroidism and ophthalmopathy. Patients showing uncontrolled infection, other autoimmune disease, pregnancy or lactation were ineligible. PBMCs stemmed from 10 ml fresh peripheral blood. The CDR3 consists of 13 residues. Trimming cost V 6 bases and J 0 bases, with 8 bases left between them. Germline CDR1 MDHEN, CDR2 SYDVKM.

This receptor was taken from a woman in her sixties or seventies with Graves' hyperthyroidism. The material sequenced was blood. The rearrangement joins TRBV28 to TRBJ1-2; D gene ambiguous. This CDR3 is CASSREPNYGYTF. CDR3 bases: TGTGCCAGCAGCCGGGAACCTAACTATGGCTACACCTTC.